This T cell receptor (beta chain) was identified during a study of blood T cell repertoires in COVID-19 (dated by TCRdb to 2019 to 2021). For the study in its entirety: The collaborator samples originated in the United States, Italy and Spain and spanned the acute and convalescent phases of COVID-19. The samples were drawn from two sources: the first 160 participants of the ongoing ImmuneRACE study, and fewer than 1,500 subjects contributed by 6 global collaborators. Subjects who had been exposed to COVID-19, were actively infected with it, or had recovered from it provided the deeply sampled blood TCRbeta repertoires that made up the dataset. Nearly every sample came with metadata listing a de-identified subject ID, COVID-19 status, age in years and sex. The prospective study material was composed of cDNA or gDNA derived from T cells, B-cell-depleted T cells, or PBMCs. The repertoires were made available in a free public database intended to serve as a resource for research on the immune response to SARS-CoV-2. HLA class I and class II types, where available, came from metadata supplied by the sample provider rather than from assay-based typing.

Findings and caveats that apply to the study as a whole: The quantity of clinical and demographic metadata differed by source and by participant and was supplied without curation.

In the prospective study, participants were roughly 18 to 100 years old, resided in under 30 geographic areas of the United States, and were enrolled through a virtual design. To assign participants to cohorts, the prospective study relied on clinical history that participants themselves reported in a screening survey and a study questionnaire. Each participant in the prospective study had whole blood, serum and a nasopharyngeal or oropharyngeal swab collected by mobile phlebotomists. Prospective study participants could optionally give additional blood draws and questionnaires over a 2-month period. Before DNA extraction, prospective study blood samples were shipped either frozen or at room temperature. The immunoSEQ Assay, a bias-controlled multiplex PCR, was used to amplify TCRbeta CDR3 regions from genomic DNA. In the original analysis: The number of nucleated cells in each sample was estimated by amplification of reference gene primers within the assay. To quantify the absolute abundance of each unique TCRbeta CDR3 rearrangement, sequence reads were collapsed and filtered. For each sample, productive Simpson clonality was calculated by taking the square root of Simpson's diversity index across productive rearrangements. Sourced from immuneACCESS, this table was stored by TCRdb with only in-frame sequences that have V and J called. A share of the clones is absent; for the studies checked, an unresolved V gene accounts for under half, and the remainder has no known explanation. V, J and clone size are those of that table, while D and trimming were read from the DNA. The sample table lists a few hundred thousand clones, 90% of them with a count of one. The ten biggest clones cover approximately 4% of the sample.

V was cut back by 4 bases and J by 0 bases, leaving a gap of 10 bases between them. Looking up the germline V gene (reference sequence) yields CDR1 LGHDT and CDR2 YNNKEL. Spanning cysteine to phenylalanine, the CDR3 consists of 16 amino acids. Only the CDR3 portion is preserved as DNA: 48 bases, with reading frame beginning at the first base. This clone was detected ten times or more. Its antigen target is currently unknown. No base quality values were provided; no much bigger clone lies one nucleotide off. This clonotype was sampled from a woman younger than 30 with acute COVID-19. Sequenced sample: PBMCs or T cells enriched from blood (not recorded which). This sequence uses TRBV3-1 (or the pseudogene TRBV3-2) and TRBJ1-6, and TRBD1 may be the D gene, going by 5 matching bases. The DNA is TGTGCCAGCAGCCGAAGGGGTAGCTCCTATAATTCACCCCTCCACTTT. It encodes CASSRRGSSYNSPLHF.